Sequencing of this TCR beta chain was carried out in a study of T cells after posttransplantation cyclophosphamide. In germline, CDR1 is MGHRA, CDR2 YSYEKL. This CDR3 contains 18 residues. Trimming cost V 0 bases and J 3 bases; bases outside gene matches: 8. Assay: immunoSEQ multiplex PCR; the TCRdb copy retains only in-frame clones and omits some. The profile shows 45,000 or so clones, roughly 92% of them singletons. This related bone marrow graft donor gave peripheral blood on the day of marrow donation. Study observations and caveats: Recipient CMV seropositivity and CMV reactivation strongly tracked TRB clonality. Donor-recipient repertoire similarity was low at 1-2 months, rising over year one. Tissue-infiltrating T cells from skin or gut overlapped little with blood T cells.

A remark on this clone: Its antigen is unidentified.

The clonotype comes from a woman in her forties or fifties in good health and a related stem cell transplant donor. The material sequenced was PBMCs. This sequence joins TRBV4-1 and TRBJ2-2; 9 positions agree with TRBD2. The CDR3 DNA follows: TGCGCCAGCAGCCAAGATCCACAGGGCGGGGGGGACACCGGGGAGCTGTTTTTT. Its protein product is CASSQDPQGGGDTGELFF.